Presented here are 15 T cell receptor beta chains from one specimen sequenced in a study of vaccination and CD4 T cells after COVID-19. Their antigens remain unidentified. Treatment described: roughly ten-day PBMC culture with coronavirus spike peptide pools or control peptides (ViraFEST assay). The Oncomine TCR Beta short-read assay sequenced DNA from cultured CD4+ T cells. TCRdb ran MiXCR on the PCR reads and lists one entry per CDR3 protein. The sample contains thousands of distinct CDR3 sequences, about 19% of which appear only once. The specimen comprised CD4+ T cells from blood, cultured in vitro, sampled after SARS-CoV-2 vaccination. These receptors all come from a human donor who had recovered from COVID-19.

The table lists this clonotype with a few counts. The chain has TRBV7-8 and TRBJ1-5; 8 nucleotides line up with TRBD1. Germline V CDR1 and CDR2: SGHVS, FQNEAQ. V was pared by 4 bases and J by 0 bases, with 8 bases of the junction left unmatched. This CDR3 is 17 amino acids long. Here the CDR3 reads CASSSRRTGNSNQPQHF. CDR3 nucleotides: TGTGCCAGCAGCTCTCGGCGGACAGGGAATAGCAATCAGCCCCAGCATTTT.

V is TRBV6-1 and J is TRBJ2-2, with D possibly TRBD1 on 5 matching bases. There are 14 residues in the CDR3. Trimming pared 7 bases from V and 4 bases from J, leaving 13 bases between. Germline CDR1 MNHNS, CDR2 SASEGT. CDR3 DNA sequence: TGTGCCAGCAAGCAAAGCAGGGCCACCGGGGAGCTGTTTTTT. Translation: CASKQSRATGELFF.

This clonotype is termed medium-sized (0.01 to 0.1%). The V and J genes are TRBV20-1 and TRBJ2-7, with D possibly being TRBD2 (6 bases). This CDR3 is 13 amino acids long. In germline, CDR1 is DFQATT, CDR2 SNEGSKA (reference sequence). Trimming shortened V by 4 bases and J by 6 bases, and 16 bases separated the two germline ends. The CDR3 DNA sequence: TGCAGTGCTACTATCGCTACCGGGGGCGAGCAGTACTTC. It encodes CSATIATGGEQYF.

There are a few counts of this clonotype. The rearrangement links TRBV28 to TRBJ1-2; weak D call: TRBD1 (6 bases). V gave up 5 bases and J gave up 0 bases, with 10 bases separating them. Germline V gives CDR1 MDHEN, CDR2 SYDVKM. The CDR3 length is 14 residues. The CDR3 DNA reads TGTGCCAGCAGTCCACAGGGACCTAACTATGGCTACACCTTC. It codes for CASSPQGPNYGYTF.

This clonotype was detected a few times. V and J are TRBV20-1 and TRBJ1-2, with D possibly TRBD1 on 5 matching bases. V was trimmed by 0 bases and J by 2 bases, leaving 22 bases between them. CDR3 length: 18 amino acids. In germline, CDR1 is DFQATT, CDR2 SNEGSKA (reference sequence). CDR3 loop: CSARDPRGAGFINYGYTF. The CDR3 DNA follows: TGCAGTGCTAGAGATCCCCGGGGCGCGGGATTTATCAACTATGGCTACACCTTC.

Relative to its sample, this clonotype is medium-sized. Here the CDR3 DNA reads TGTGCCAGCAGTTTGACAGGGACCTACGAGCAGTACTTC. It is translated as CASSLTGTYEQYF. The genes are TRBV28 and TRBJ2-7; TRBD1 matches 7 bases. This CDR3 is built from 13 residues. The V segment lost 3 bases and the J segment 2 bases; nucleotides outside the gene matches: 1. CDR1 and CDR2 (germline): MDHEN, SYDVKM.

Sample share makes this clonotype medium-sized. The CDR3 region has the DNA TGTGCCACCAGCAGCAGAGGGGCACATGGCTACACCTTC. Its translation is CATSSRGAHGYTF. J is TRBJ1-2 and V is TRBV15; D is possibly TRBD1 (5 bases). V lost 3 bases and J lost 6, with 11 bases in between. The CDR3 spans 13 residues. CDR1 LNHNV and CDR2 YYDKDF come from the germline V gene (reference sequence).

By share, this clonotype ranks as medium-sized (0.01 to 0.1%). The chain employs TRBV20-1 and TRBJ2-3, with 8 nucleotides matching TRBD2. Germline trimming cut 4 bases from V and 3 bases from J; bases unmatched to any gene: 3. The germline V gene encodes CDR1 DFQATT and CDR2 SNEGSKA (reference sequence). CDR3 length: 13 residues. In DNA, the CDR3 is TGCAGTGCTAATAGCGGGACGACAGATACGCAGTATTTT. Protein: CSANSGTTDTQYF.

V and J are TRBV5-5 and TRBJ2-7, with D possibly TRBD1 on 5 matching bases. Germline V gene data show CDR1 as SGHKS and CDR2 as YYEKEE (reference sequence). This CDR3 comprises 14 residues. Deletions cut 3 bases from V and 3 bases from J, with 13 bases between. CDR3 DNA sequence: TGTGCCAGCAGCTCCAGGGATCCTAGCTACGAGCAGTACTTC. The encoded protein is CASSSRDPSYEQYF.

This chain connects TRBV6-2 or TRBV6-3 to TRBJ2-1, with D hard to call. The CDR3 is made up of 14 amino acids. Trimming removed 6 bases at V and 2 bases at J, with 11 bases between. Germline CDR1 reads MNHEY; CDR2 reads SVGEGT. The CDR3 DNA is TGTGCCAGCAGCGACGGACGGCCCTACAATGAGCAGTTCTTC. Its translation: CASSDGRPYNEQFF.

This clonotype is medium-sized in the sample. The genes are TRBV27 and TRBJ2-5; unclear D gene. V gave up 4 bases and J gave up 1 base, with 7 bases separating them. The germline V gene encodes CDR1 MNHEY and CDR2 SMNVEV (reference sequence). This CDR3 has 13 amino acids. CDR3: CASSSRRQETQYF. The CDR3 region has the DNA TGTGCCAGCAGTTCAAGGCGCCAAGAGACCCAGTACTTC.

This clonotype was observed a few times. V is TRBV18 and J is TRBJ2-1, with a weak D call TRBD1 (6 bases). The CDR3 has 13 residues. V shed 3 bases and J shed 7 bases, with 10 bases lying between them. CDR1 and CDR2 from the germline V gene are KGHSH and LQKENI. The CDR3 DNA reads as TGTGCCAGCTCACCCATCCAGGGGAATGAGCAGTTCTTC. Its translation is CASSPIQGNEQFF.

Ten or more counts support this clonotype. This sequence joins TRBV24-1 and TRBJ2-1; D is unclear. CDR3 length: 13 residues. From germline, CDR1 is KGHDR and CDR2 SFDVKD. Trimming took 6 bases from V and 8 from J, leaving 13 bases between them. The CDR3, as DNA: TGTGCCACCAGTAGGGCCGGCGTCGATGAGCAGTTCTTC. Amino acids: CATSRAGVDEQFF.

This clonotype is labeled as medium-sized. The gene calls are TRBV12-3 or TRBV12-4 and TRBJ2-7; 7 bases match TRBD2. The CDR3 has 15 amino acids. The V gene end was trimmed by 1 base and the J gene end by 1 base; junction bases not matched to a gene: 4. Written as DNA, the CDR3 is TGTGCCAGCAGTTTAGGGCGGGGGAGATCCTACGAGCAGTACTTC. It specifies CASSLGRGRSYEQYF.

This clonotype was seen a handful of times. The CDR3 region is CASSLWGRNTEAFF. The CDR3 DNA sequence: TGTGCCAGCAGTTTATGGGGCAGGAACACTGAAGCTTTCTTT. The genes are TRBV27 and TRBJ1-1; D possibly corresponds to TRBD1 (5 bases). The CDR3 is 14 residues long. The germline gives CDR1 MNHEY, CDR2 SMNVEV (reference sequence). The V gene lost 1 base and the J gene lost 1 base, with 7 bases spanning the gap.